This TCR beta chain was sequenced for a study of T cell changes during pregnancy in multiple sclerosis. The CDR3 is made up of 12 amino acids. CDR1 and CDR2 from the germline V gene are SGHRS and YFSETQ. The V end lost 2 bases, the J end lost 1 base, and 3 bases lay between the germline ends. Profiling relied on immunoSEQ multiplex PCR, and the TCRdb table lists in-frame clones only, not all of them. The table shows just over 60,000 clones, with approximately 92% occurring only once. The receptor was isolated from a female donor in good health, enrolled as a control in a pregnancy study. The gene calls are TRBV5-1 and TRBJ2-5; no clear D gene. The sample in question was peripheral blood, obtained in the second trimester of pregnancy. As DNA, the CDR3 is TGCGCCAGCAGCTTCTCCCAAGAGACCCAGTACTTC. Its translation: CASSFSQETQYF.